This T cell receptor (beta chain) was captured by sequencing in a study of T-cell memory formation after mild COVID-19. The CDR3 consists of 14 residues. V gave up 6 bases and J gave up 4 bases; unmatched junction bases: 9. Germline CDR1 SQVTM, CDR2 ANQGSEA. TCRdb itself ran the 5' RACE reads through MiXCR, one entry per CDR3 protein. The sample has fewer than 450,000 distinct CDR3 sequences; roughly 21% are singletons. The chain recombines TRBV29-1 with TRBJ1-5; 7 bases match TRBD1. This sequence was found in an adult woman who had mild COVID-19 (a few samples of this study predate the infection). Cell type and time point are not known. Sequenced sample: PBMCs or a T cell subset sorted from them (not recorded which). CDR3 protein: CSVAQGFPNQPQHF. CDR3 bases: TGCAGCGTCGCACAGGGGTTTCCAAATCAGCCCCAGCATTTT.